This TCR beta chain comes out of a study of graft-versus-host responses after intestinal transplantation. Background on the study: Transplant recipients had multivisceral, liver-intestinal, or isolated intestinal grafts. Anti-thymocyte globulin was used for induction in all recipients, who then took tacrolimus and steroids for roughly three years.

Study outcomes and limitations: GvH clones occurred in recipient marrow; some first appeared in ileum or blood.

Germline V gene data show CDR1 as LGHNT and CDR2 as FRNRAP. J was trimmed by 5 bases and V by 5 bases; bases with no gene match: 23. This CDR3 contains 19 residues. With respect to this clone: What it binds is unknown.

The assay was immunoSEQ multiplex PCR, and TCRdb's table has in-frame clones only and misses some. The sample holds fewer than 90,000 clones; about 95% are singletons and the top ten take about 0.2%. The rearrangement uses TRBV12-5 and TRBJ1-1; 7 nucleotides align to TRBD1. The sequencing used unstimulated CD4+ T cells sorted from spleen or lymph node cells, collected before transplant. The sequence was obtained from a human donor who was the organ donor for an intestinal transplant. This CDR3 is CASGGGIATGKGVGTEAFF. The CDR3 DNA reads TGTGCTAGTGGTGGGGGTATTGCGACAGGGAAGGGAGTGGGGACTGAAGCTTTCTTT.